This is a list of T cell receptor beta chains from one sample in a study of blood T cell repertoires in COVID-19. Produced via immunoSEQ multiplex PCR; TCRdb's table is partial and in-frame only. The sample has around 80,000 clones; about 80% are singletons. The specimen was peripheral blood. The receptors shown here come from a man aged 50 or older with active or convalescent COVID-19. The CDR3 runs from the conserved cysteine through the conserved F or W. Fields, in order: J gene, CDR3 length, V gene, clone size, D gene, CDR3 protein, CDR3 DNA. The D gene is left open where the match is weak. Part of the rows lack a size; the others show once, few, many or a class for expanded clones.

>TRBJ2-5|15|TRBV7-8|.|TRBD2
CASGLGLANQETQYF
TGTGCCAGCGGATTGGGACTAGCGAACCAAGAGACCCAGTACTTC
>TRBJ1-1|17|TRBV18|.|.
CASSPEEGAGMNTEAFF
TGTGCCAGCTCACCAGAAGAGGGTGCTGGGATGAACACTGAAGCTTTCTTT
>TRBJ2-7|17|TRBV28|.|TRBD2
CASRGGGRGDSSYEQYF
TGTGCCAGCAGGGGCGGGGGGAGAGGCGACAGCTCCTACGAGCAGTACTTC
>TRBJ2-7|15|TRBV4-3|.|.
CASSQDRGWSYEQYF
TGCGCCAGCAGCCAAGATCGGGGTTGGTCCTACGAGCAGTACTTC
>TRBJ2-3|16|TRBV9|.|TRBD2
CASSAGLAGVVGAQYF
TGTGCCAGCAGCGCTGGACTAGCGGGTGTAGTAGGCGCGCAGTATTTT
>TRBJ2-3|15|TRBV7-3|.|TRBD1
CASGTRTGGTDTQYF
TGTGCCAGCGGTACCCGGACAGGAGGCACAGATACGCAGTATTTT
>TRBJ2-1|15|TRBV19|.|.
CASRWSGGRFNEQFF
TGTGCCAGTAGATGGTCGGGGGGCCGTTTCAATGAGCAGTTCTTC
>TRBJ1-6|15|TRBV7-2|.|TRBD1
CASSPTRTGVSPLHF
TGTGCCAGCAGCCCAACAAGGACAGGGGTCTCACCCCTCCACTTT
>TRBJ1-4|12|TRBV19|.|.
CASRDYGEKLFF
TGTGCCAGTAGGGACTATGGTGAAAAACTGTTTTTT
>TRBJ2-3|15|TRBV6-5|few|TRBD1
CASRVGQGRTDTQYF
TGTGCCAGCAGGGTGGGACAGGGAAGGACAGATACGCAGTATTTT
>TRBJ1-1|13|TRBV30|few|.
CALRTSMNTEAFF
TGTGCCTTGAGGACATCCATGAACACTGAAGCTTTCTTT
>TRBJ1-1|12|TRBV7-9|.|.
CASSSQAGEAFF
TGTGCCAGCAGCTCCCAAGCAGGTGAAGCTTTCTTT
>TRBJ1-1|11|TRBV30|.|TRBD1
CAWRDRREAFF
TGTGCCTGGCGGGACAGGAGGGAGGCTTTCTTT
>TRBJ2-5|15|TRBV9|.|.
CASSASSGVGETQYF
TGTGCCAGCAGCGCCAGTTCGGGGGTAGGGGAGACCCAGTACTTC
>TRBJ2-7|12|TRBV12-3/TRBV12-4|.|TRBD2
CASSFQRGVEYF
TGTGCCAGCAGTTTTCAGCGGGGGGTCGAGTACTTC
>TRBJ2-5|16|TRBV9|once|TRBD2
CASSAGGRVKQETQYF
TGTGCCAGCAGCGCTGGCGGGAGGGTAAAACAAGAGACCCAGTACTTC
>TRBJ2-7|15|TRBV2|.|.
CASKLSGPRDYEQYF
TGTGCCAGCAAACTTTCCGGCCCGCGGGACTACGAGCAGTACTTC
>TRBJ2-7|12|TRBV5-1|.|.
CASSFTGYEQYF
TGCGCCAGCAGCTTTACAGGTTACGAGCAGTACTTC
>TRBJ2-1|14|TRBV6-6|.|.
CASSYSGLANEQFF
TGTGCCAGCAGTTACTCGGGGCTCGCCAATGAGCAGTTCTTC
>TRBJ2-1|14|TRBV5-1|.|.
CASSLARGSNEQFF
TGCGCCAGCAGCTTGGCGAGGGGGAGCAATGAGCAGTTCTTC
>TRBJ1-6|14|TRBV11-3|few|.
CASSLDPTGSPLHF
TGTGCCAGCAGCTTAGATCCCACCGGTTCACCCCTCCACTTT
>TRBJ2-7|11|TRBV9|.|.
CASRAGYEQYF
TGTGCCAGCAGGGCCGGGTACGAGCAGTACTTC